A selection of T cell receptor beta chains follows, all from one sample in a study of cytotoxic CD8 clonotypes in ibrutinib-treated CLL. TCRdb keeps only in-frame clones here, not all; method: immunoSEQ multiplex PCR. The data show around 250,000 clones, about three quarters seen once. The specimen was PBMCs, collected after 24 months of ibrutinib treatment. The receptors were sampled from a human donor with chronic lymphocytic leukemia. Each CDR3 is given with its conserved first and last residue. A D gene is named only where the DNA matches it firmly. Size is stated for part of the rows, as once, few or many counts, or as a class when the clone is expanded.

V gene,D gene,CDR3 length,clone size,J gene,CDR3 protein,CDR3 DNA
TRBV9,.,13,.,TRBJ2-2,CASSVMATGELFF,TGTGCCAGCAGCGTAATGGCAACCGGGGAGCTGTTTTTT
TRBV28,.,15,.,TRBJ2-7,CASSSPRTDSYEQYF,TGTGCCAGCAGTTCCCCCCGGACAGACTCCTACGAGCAGTACTTC
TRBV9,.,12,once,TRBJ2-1,CASSASQFLQFF,TGTGCCAGCAGCGCCAGCCAATTTTTGCAGTTCTTC
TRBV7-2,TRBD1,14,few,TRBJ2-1,CASSPRDRVGEQFF,TGTGCCAGCAGCCCTCGGGACAGGGTTGGTGAGCAGTTCTTC
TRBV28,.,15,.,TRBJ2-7,CASPPSVEGSYEQYF,TGTGCCAGCCCTCCTTCCGTGGAGGGCTCCTACGAGCAGTACTTC
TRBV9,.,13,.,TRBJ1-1,CASSVGRDTEAFF,TGTGCCAGCAGCGTAGGGAGGGACACTGAAGCTTTCTTT
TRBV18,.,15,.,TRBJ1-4,CASSPTETTNEKLFF,TGTGCCAGCTCACCAACTGAGACAACTAATGAAAAACTGTTTTTT
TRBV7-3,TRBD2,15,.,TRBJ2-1,CASSLASGNYNEQFF,TGTGCCAGCAGCTTAGCCAGCGGGAATTACAATGAGCAGTTCTTC
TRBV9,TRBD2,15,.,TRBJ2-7,CASSPGGFSSYEQYF,TGTGCCAGCAGCCCCGGGGGGTTCTCCTCCTACGAGCAGTACTTC
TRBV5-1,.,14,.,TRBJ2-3,CASRYSSSTDTQYF,TGCGCCAGCAGATATAGCAGTAGCACAGATACGCAGTATTTT
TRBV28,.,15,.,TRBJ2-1,CASSRPGTLFYEQFF,TGTGCCAGCAGTCGACCCGGGACATTGTTTTATGAGCAGTTCTTC
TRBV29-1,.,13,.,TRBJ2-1,CSVDEFQFHEQFF,TGCAGCGTTGACGAGTTCCAGTTCCATGAGCAGTTCTTC
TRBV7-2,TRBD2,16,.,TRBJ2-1,CASSARTSGWYNEQFF,TGTGCCAGCAGCGCACGGACTAGCGGATGGTACAATGAGCAGTTCTTC
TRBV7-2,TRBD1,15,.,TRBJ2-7,CASSLDRGHTREQYF,TGTGCCAGCAGCTTAGACAGGGGACACACTCGAGAGCAGTACTTC
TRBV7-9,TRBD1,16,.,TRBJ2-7,CASSHLQGQGTYEQYF,TGTGCCAGCAGTCATCTCCAAGGACAGGGGACCTACGAGCAGTACTTC
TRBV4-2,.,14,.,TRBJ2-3,CASSQALTSDTQYF,TGTGCCAGCAGCCAAGCCCTCACCTCAGATACGCAGTATTTT
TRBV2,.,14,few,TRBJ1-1,CASSRQTQNTEAFF,TGTGCCAGCAGCCGACAGACCCAGAACACTGAAGCTTTCTTT
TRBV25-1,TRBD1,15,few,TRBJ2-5,CASSGLTGPQETQYF,TGTGCCAGCAGTGGCCTGACAGGGCCCCAAGAGACCCAGTACTTC
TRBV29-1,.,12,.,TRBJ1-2,CSVGDSNYGYTF,TGCAGCGTAGGTGACAGTAACTATGGCTACACCTTC
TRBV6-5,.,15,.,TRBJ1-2,CASSSDITGKGGYTF,TGTGCCAGCAGTTCGGATATAACAGGGAAGGGCGGCTACACCTTC
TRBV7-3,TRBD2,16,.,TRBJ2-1,CASSLNSAGGGNEQFF,TGTGCCAGCAGCTTAAATAGCGCGGGAGGGGGCAATGAGCAGTTCTTC
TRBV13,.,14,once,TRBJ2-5,CASSLGRLEETQYF,TGTGCCAGCAGCTTAGGCCGGCTAGAAGAGACCCAGTACTTC
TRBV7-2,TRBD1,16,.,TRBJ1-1,CASSLPQGAGDTEAFF,TGTGCCAGCAGCTTGCCCCAGGGGGCGGGGGACACTGAAGCTTTCTTT
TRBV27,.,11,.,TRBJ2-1,CASSSPSEQFF,TGTGCCAGCAGTTCCCCGAGTGAGCAGTTCTTC
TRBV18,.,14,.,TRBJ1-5,CASNTRREGQPQHF,TGTGCCAGCAACACCAGGAGGGAAGGGCAGCCCCAGCATTTT
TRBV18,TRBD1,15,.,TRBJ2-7,CASSPTGGDSYEQYF,TGTGCCAGCTCACCGACAGGGGGCGACTCCTACGAGCAGTACTTC
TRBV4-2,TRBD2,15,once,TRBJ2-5,CASSHGLAAGETQYF,TGTGCCAGCAGCCACGGACTAGCGGCTGGAGAGACCCAGTACTTC
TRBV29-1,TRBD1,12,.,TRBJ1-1,CSSDRGNTEAFF,TGCAGCTCAGACAGGGGGAACACTGAAGCTTTCTTT
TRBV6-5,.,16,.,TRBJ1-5,CASSYLTGLGNQPQHF,TGTGCCAGCAGTTACCTAACAGGGTTAGGCAATCAGCCCCAGCATTTT
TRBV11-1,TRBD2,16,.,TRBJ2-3,CASSFRLAGVSDTQYF,TGTGCCAGCAGCTTCAGACTAGCGGGAGTATCCGATACGCAGTATTTT
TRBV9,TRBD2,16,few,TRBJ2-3,CASSPHGTSVPDTQYF,TGTGCCAGCAGCCCCCACGGGACTAGCGTCCCAGATACGCAGTATTTT
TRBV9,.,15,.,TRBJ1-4,CASSSRGGSIEKLFF,TGTGCCAGCAGCTCAAGAGGGGGTTCGATTGAAAAACTGTTTTTT
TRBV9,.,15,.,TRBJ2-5,CASSARGGEAETQYF,TGTGCCAGCAGCGCACGAGGTGGTGAAGCGGAGACCCAGTACTTC
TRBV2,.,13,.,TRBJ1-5,CASSLQGTQPQHF,TGTGCCAGCAGTCTACAGGGTACTCAGCCCCAGCATTTT
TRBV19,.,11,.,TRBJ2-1,CASSAYNEQFF,TGTGCCAGTAGTGCCTACAATGAGCAGTTCTTC
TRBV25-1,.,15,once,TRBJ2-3,CASSESGRGDDTQYF,TGTGCCAGCAGTGAATCTGGCAGAGGAGACGATACGCAGTATTTT
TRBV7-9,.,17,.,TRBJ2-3,CASSPRPAGPSTDTQYF,TGTGCCAGCAGCCCAAGGCCAGCGGGCCCTAGCACAGATACGCAGTATTTT
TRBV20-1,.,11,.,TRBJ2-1,CSASYGTQQFF,TGCAGTGCTTCGTATGGGACTCAGCAGTTCTTC
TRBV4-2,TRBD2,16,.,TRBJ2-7,CASSQAEAGTGHEQYF,TGTGCCAGCAGCCAAGCCGAAGCGGGAACTGGGCACGAGCAGTACTTC
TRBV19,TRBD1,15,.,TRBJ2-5,CASSAGTGTQETQYF,TGTGCCAGTAGTGCCGGGACAGGGACTCAAGAGACCCAGTACTTC
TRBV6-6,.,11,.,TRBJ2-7,CATPRGYEQYF,TGTGCCACTCCTAGAGGATACGAGCAGTACTTC
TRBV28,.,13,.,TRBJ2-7,CASSGVDSYEQYF,TGTGCCAGCAGTGGTGTTGACTCCTACGAGCAGTACTTC
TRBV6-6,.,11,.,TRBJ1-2,CASSIGHGYTF,TGTGCCAGCAGTATAGGGCATGGCTACACCTTC
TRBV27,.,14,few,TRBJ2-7,CASSLRGPTYEQYF,TGTGCCAGCAGTTTACGGGGACCCACCTACGAGCAGTACTTC
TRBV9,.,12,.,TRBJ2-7,CASSVGGGEQYF,TGTGCCAGCAGCGTAGGAGGAGGCGAGCAGTACTTC
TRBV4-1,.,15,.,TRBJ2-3,CASSQGEFSTDTQYF,TGCGCCAGCAGCCAAGGAGAGTTTTCCACAGATACGCAGTATTTT
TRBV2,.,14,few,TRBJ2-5,CASREQELAETQYF,TGTGCCAGCAGGGAACAAGAACTAGCAGAGACCCAGTACTTC
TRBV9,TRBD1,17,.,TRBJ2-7,CASSGSGTGKQSDEQYF,TGTGCCAGCAGCGGTTCGGGGACAGGGAAGCAGTCCGACGAGCAGTACTTC
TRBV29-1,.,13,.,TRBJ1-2,CSVDGAGMFGYTF,TGCAGCGTTGATGGGGCCGGTATGTTTGGCTACACCTTC
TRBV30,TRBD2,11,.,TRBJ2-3,CARSGGNTQYF,TGTGCCCGCTCGGGGGGAAATACGCAGTATTTT
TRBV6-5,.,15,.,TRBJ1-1,CASSYSVAPGTEAFF,TGTGCCAGCAGTTACTCGGTGGCCCCAGGTACTGAAGCTTTCTTT
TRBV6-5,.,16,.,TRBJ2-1,CASSYSFSRVVNEQFF,TGTGCCAGCAGTTACTCCTTCTCTAGAGTGGTAAATGAGCAGTTCTTC
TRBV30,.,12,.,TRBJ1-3,CAWRASGNTIYF,TGTGCCTGGAGGGCCTCTGGAAACACCATATATTTT
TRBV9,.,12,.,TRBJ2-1,CASSVAAGLLFF,TGTGCCAGCAGCGTAGCAGCGGGTCTTCTGTTCTTC
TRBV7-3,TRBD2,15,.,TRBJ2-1,CASSLIGGLDDEQFF,TGTGCCAGCAGCTTAATTGGGGGACTAGATGATGAGCAGTTCTTC
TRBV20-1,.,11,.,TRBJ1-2,CSANRLEGYTF,TGCAGTGCTAATAGACTGGAGGGCTACACCTTC
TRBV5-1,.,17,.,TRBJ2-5,CASSLAVGGGLRETQYF,TGCGCCAGCAGCTTGGCCGTCGGAGGAGGTTTGAGAGAGACCCAGTACTTC
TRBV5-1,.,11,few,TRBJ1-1,CASSLDSEAFF,TGCGCCAGCAGCTTAGACAGCGAAGCTTTCTTT
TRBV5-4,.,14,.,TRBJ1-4,CASSLEPLDEKLFF,TGTGCCAGCAGCTTGGAGCCTTTGGATGAAAAACTGTTTTTT
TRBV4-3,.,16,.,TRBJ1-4,CASSQDRNRETEKLFF,TGCGCCAGCAGCCAAGATAGGAACAGGGAGACTGAAAAACTGTTTTTT